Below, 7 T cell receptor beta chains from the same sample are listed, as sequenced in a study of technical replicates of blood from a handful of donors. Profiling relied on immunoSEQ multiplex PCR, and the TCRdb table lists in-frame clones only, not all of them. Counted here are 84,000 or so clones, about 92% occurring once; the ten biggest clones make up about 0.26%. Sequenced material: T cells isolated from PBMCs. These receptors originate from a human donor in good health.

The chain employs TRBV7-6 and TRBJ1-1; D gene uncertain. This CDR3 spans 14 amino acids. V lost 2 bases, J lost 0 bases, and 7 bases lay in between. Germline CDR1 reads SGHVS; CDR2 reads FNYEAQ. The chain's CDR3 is CASSLNNLNTEAFF. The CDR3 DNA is TGTGCCAGCAGCTTAAACAACCTGAACACTGAAGCTTTCTTT.

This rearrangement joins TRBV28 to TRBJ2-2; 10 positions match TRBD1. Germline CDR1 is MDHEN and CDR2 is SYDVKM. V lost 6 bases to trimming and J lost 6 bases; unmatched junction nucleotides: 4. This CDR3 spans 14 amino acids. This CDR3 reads CASRGTGEAGELFF. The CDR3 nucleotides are TGTGCCAGCAGGGGGACAGGGGAGGCCGGGGAGCTGTTTTTT.

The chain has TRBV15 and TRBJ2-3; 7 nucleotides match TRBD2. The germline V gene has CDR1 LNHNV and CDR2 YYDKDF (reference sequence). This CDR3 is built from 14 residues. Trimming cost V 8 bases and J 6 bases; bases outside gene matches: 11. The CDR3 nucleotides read TGTGCCACCGGGACCCTAGCGGACGGGGATACGCAGTATTTT. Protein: CATGTLADGDTQYF. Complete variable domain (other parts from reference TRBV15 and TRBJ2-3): DAMVIQNPRYQVTQFGKPVTLSCSQTLNHNVMYWYQQKSSQAPKLLFHYYDKDFNNEADTPDNFQSRRPNTSFCFLDIRSPGLGDTAMYLCATGTLADGDTQYFGPGTRLTVL.

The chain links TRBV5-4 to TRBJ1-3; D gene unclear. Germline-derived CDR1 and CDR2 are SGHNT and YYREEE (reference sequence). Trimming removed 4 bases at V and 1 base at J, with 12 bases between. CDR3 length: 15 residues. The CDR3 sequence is CASSRGVRSGNTIYF. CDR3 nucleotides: TGTGCCAGCAGCCGAGGCGTACGGTCTGGAAACACCATATATTTT.

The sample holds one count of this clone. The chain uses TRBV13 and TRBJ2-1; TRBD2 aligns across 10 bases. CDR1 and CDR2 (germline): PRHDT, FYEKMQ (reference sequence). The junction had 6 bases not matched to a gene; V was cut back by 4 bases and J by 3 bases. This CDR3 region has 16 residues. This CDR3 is CASSYIAGGGYNEQFF. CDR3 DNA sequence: TGTGCCAGCAGCTATATAGCGGGAGGAGGCTACAATGAGCAGTTCTTC.

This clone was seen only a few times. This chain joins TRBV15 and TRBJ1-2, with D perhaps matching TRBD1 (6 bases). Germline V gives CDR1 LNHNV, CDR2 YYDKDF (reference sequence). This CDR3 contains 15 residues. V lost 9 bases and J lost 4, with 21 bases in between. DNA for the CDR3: TGTGCCACGTCGCATTCGTCGCAGGGGATCTATGGCTACACCTTC. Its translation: CATSHSSQGIYGYTF.

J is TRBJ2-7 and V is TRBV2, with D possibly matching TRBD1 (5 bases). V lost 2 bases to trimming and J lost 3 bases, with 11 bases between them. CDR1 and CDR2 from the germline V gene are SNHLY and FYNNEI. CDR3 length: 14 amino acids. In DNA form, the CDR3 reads TGTGCCAGCAGTGAAAAGACAGAATTCTACGAGCAGTACTTC. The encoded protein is CASSEKTEFYEQYF.